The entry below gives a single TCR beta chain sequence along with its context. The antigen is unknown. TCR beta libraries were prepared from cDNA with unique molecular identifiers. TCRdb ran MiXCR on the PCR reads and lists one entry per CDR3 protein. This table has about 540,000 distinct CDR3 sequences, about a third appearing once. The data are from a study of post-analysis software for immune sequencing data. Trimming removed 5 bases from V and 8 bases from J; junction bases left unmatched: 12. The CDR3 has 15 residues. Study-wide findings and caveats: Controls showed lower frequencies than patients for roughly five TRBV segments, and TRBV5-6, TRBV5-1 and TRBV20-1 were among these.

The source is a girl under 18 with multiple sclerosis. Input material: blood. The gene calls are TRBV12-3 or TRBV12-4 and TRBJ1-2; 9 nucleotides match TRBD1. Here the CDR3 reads CASSRRDRAAGGYTF. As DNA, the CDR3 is TGTGCCAGCAGTCGACGGGACAGGGCAGCGGGGGGCTACACCTTC.